One sample yielded the 20 T cell receptor beta chains listed below, sequenced in a study of blood T cell repertoires in COVID-19. Measured with immunoSEQ multiplex PCR; TCRdb has only the in-frame clones, and not every one. The sample carries about 87,000 clones, over 70% recorded once. Sequenced input: peripheral blood. These receptors all stem from a woman aged 50 to 60 with acute or convalescent COVID-19.

The V gene is TRBV7-2, the J gene TRBJ1-1; tentative D call: TRBD1 (6 bases). The CDR3 totals 14 residues. Germline values: CDR1 SGHTA, CDR2 FQGNSA. The V and J ends lost 5 bases and 2 bases respectively, with 12 bases between them. The CDR3 nucleotides read TGTGCCAGCAGCCCCCGACAGGTTAACACTGAAGCTTTCTTT. Translation gives CASSPRQVNTEAFF.

The chain combines TRBV6-5 with TRBJ1-5; TRBD1 matches 8 bases. The CDR3 spans 15 residues. Germline loops: CDR1 MNHEY, CDR2 SVGAGI. V shed 10 bases and J 6 bases; nucleotides not matched to a gene: 14. CDR3 protein: CATKDGQGDGQPQHF. The CDR3 DNA follows: TGTGCCACCAAAGATGGACAGGGTGACGGTCAGCCCCAGCATTTT.

This rearrangement joins TRBV23-1 to TRBJ1-6; D is ambiguous. TRBV23-1 is an open reading frame, and its role is uncertain. V lost 3 bases to trimming and J lost 8 bases, with 17 bases between them. The CDR3 spans 16 residues. CDR3 residues: CASSHDPIEGDSPLHF. In DNA form, the CDR3 reads TGCGCCAGCAGTCATGACCCGATCGAGGGAGATTCACCCCTCCACTTT.

This clone was seen more than once but under ten times. This chain links TRBV4-3 with TRBJ1-2; D unclear. CDR1 is LGHNA and CDR2 is YSLEER in the germline V gene. V was shortened by 3 bases and J by 4 bases, with 9 bases between the two germline ends. CDR3 length equals 13 residues. The CDR3 sequence is CASSHSSGYGYTF. CDR3 nucleotide sequence: TGCGCCAGCAGCCACTCAAGCGGCTATGGCTACACCTTC.

The rearrangement links TRBV4-2 to TRBJ1-6; 7 bases are a match to TRBD1. Germline assignment: CDR1 LGHNA and CDR2 YNFKEQ. J was trimmed by 5 bases and V by 5 bases; bases with no gene match: 6. CDR3 length: 15 amino acids. DNA of the CDR3: TGTGCCAGCAGCGTACAGGGGCAAGATAATTCACCCCTCCACTTT. Its translation is CASSVQGQDNSPLHF.

The CDR3 reads CASSRRGTGSDGKLFF. The CDR3, as DNA: TGTGCCAGCTCACGACGAGGCACAGGGTCGGATGGAAAACTGTTTTTT. V is TRBV18 and J is TRBJ1-4, with D maybe TRBD1 (6 bases). There are 16 residues in the CDR3. V dropped 4 bases and J dropped 10 bases, with 22 bases sitting between them. The germline CDR1 and CDR2 sequences are KGHSH and LQKENI.

V usage is TRBV14 and J usage is TRBJ1-2; D possibly corresponds to TRBD1 (5 bases). The CDR3 runs 13 residues. The germline gives CDR1 SGHDN, CDR2 FVKESK. Trimming pared 1 base from V and 8 bases from J, leaving 11 bases between. The CDR3: CASSQVSRQGYTF. Here the CDR3 DNA reads TGTGCCAGCAGCCAAGTGAGCAGACAGGGCTACACCTTC. Variable domain in full (rest from reference TRBV14 and TRBJ1-2): EAGVTQFPSHSVIEKGQTVTLRCDPISGHDNLYWYRRVMGKEIKFLLHFVKESKQDESGMPNNRFLAERTGGTYSTLKVQPAELEDSGVYFCASSQVSRQGYTFGSGTRLTVV.

The genes are TRBV7-9 and TRBJ1-1, with TRBD1 identical over 7 bases. Germline CDR1 and CDR2: SEHNR and FQNEAQ (reference sequence). This CDR3 is built from 14 residues. J gave up 1 base and V 5 bases, and 4 bases lay outside the gene matches. The CDR3 region has the DNA TGTGCCAGCAGCCAGGGGGACGGGAACACTGAAGCTTTCTTT. Translated: CASSQGDGNTEAFF.

The chain is built from TRBV5-5 and TRBJ2-3, with D possibly being TRBD2 (7 bases). CDR1 and CDR2 (germline): SGHKS, YYEKEE (reference sequence). Trimming removed 6 bases at V and 1 base at J, with 21 bases between. CDR3 length equals 17 residues. DNA for the CDR3: TGTGCCAGCACCTCTTTAGGGGGGGCTCTCGGCACAGATACGCAGTATTTT. This encodes CASTSLGGALGTDTQYF.

The J gene is TRBJ2-7, the V gene TRBV11-2; 9 positions agree with TRBD1. The germline CDR1 and CDR2 sequences are SGHAT and FQNNGV. V was clipped by 0 bases and J by 4 bases; unmatched bases: 4. This CDR3 is 15 amino acids long. The CDR3 sequence: CASSLEGQGTYEQYF. The CDR3 DNA follows: TGTGCCAGCAGCTTAGAGGGACAGGGAACGTACGAGCAGTACTTC.

This sequence joins TRBV6-5 and TRBJ1-1; D uncertain. The germline V gene has CDR1 MNHEY and CDR2 SVGAGI. Trimming stripped 5 bases from V and 6 bases from J, with 16 bases between. This CDR3 spans 14 amino acids. CDR3 sequence reads: CASSIPWAGPEAFF. CDR3 DNA sequence: TGTGCCAGCAGTATACCCTGGGCCGGCCCTGAAGCTTTCTTT.

The chain carries TRBV5-6 and TRBJ2-7, with TRBD1 as a possible D gene (7 bases). Trimming took off 5 bases at V and 3 bases at J, with 12 bases between the two ends. CDR1 and CDR2 (germline): SGHDT, YYEEEE. The CDR3 is made up of 13 amino acids. In DNA form, the CDR3 reads TGTGCCAGCAGGCCCAGGGGGGTCTACGAGCAGTACTTC. The encoded protein is CASRPRGVYEQYF.

This sequence joins TRBV3-1 (or the pseudogene TRBV3-2) and TRBJ1-2, with 7 bases aligning to TRBD1. J was trimmed by 8 bases and V by 2 bases; bases with no gene match: 2. This CDR3 contains 12 residues. Germline CDR1 LGHDT, CDR2 YNNKEL (reference sequence). As DNA, the CDR3 is TGTGCCAGCAGCCAACCAGGGGGGGGCTACACCTTC. As protein: CASSQPGGGYTF.

The V and J genes are TRBV2 and TRBJ2-7; TRBD2 might be the D (6 bases). V was clipped by 2 bases and J by 2 bases, with 16 bases between them. CDR1 and CDR2 from the germline V gene are SNHLY and FYNNEI. The CDR3 contains 16 residues. Here the CDR3 DNA reads TGTGCCAGCAGTGAACCCAAGGACGGGGGAGCCTACGAGCAGTACTTC. Encoded protein: CASSEPKDGGAYEQYF.

The chain uses TRBV5-4 and TRBJ1-2; D call uncertain. This CDR3 is built from 16 residues. Trimming took off 4 bases at V and 1 base at J, with 17 bases between the two ends. CDR1 and CDR2 from the germline V gene are SGHNT and YYREEE (reference sequence). The CDR3 bases are TGTGCCAGCAGCCCTGCGAGTCTGCAGGTTAACTATGGCTACACCTTC. Translation: CASSPASLQVNYGYTF.

The chain carries TRBV7-9 and TRBJ2-6; no reliable D call. V shed 5 bases and J shed 3 bases, with 11 bases lying between them. The CDR3 is 15 residues long. Per the germline V gene, CDR1 is SEHNR and CDR2 is FQNEAQ (reference sequence). The CDR3 coding sequence is TGTGCCAGCAGCCGATCGCCAGGTGGGGCCAACGTCCTGACTTTC. Protein product: CASSRSPGGANVLTF.

This clone has a handful of counts. J is TRBJ2-7 and V is TRBV14; D unresolved. Deletions cut 1 base from V and 4 bases from J, with 2 bases between. The germline gives CDR1 SGHDN, CDR2 FVKESK. This CDR3 comprises 11 residues. CDR3: CASSQAYEQYF. CDR3 bases: TGTGCCAGCAGCCAAGCATACGAGCAGTACTTC. Combining the CDR3 with reference TRBV14 and TRBJ2-7 gives the whole variable domain EAGVTQFPSHSVIEKGQTVTLRCDPISGHDNLYWYRRVMGKEIKFLLHFVKESKQDESGMPNNRFLAERTGGTYSTLKVQPAELEDSGVYFCASSQAYEQYFGPGTRLTVT.

Points on this clone: Sequence at one end of the junction differs from germline and may be a read error. The chain links TRBV6-1 to TRBJ2-2; D might be TRBD2 (5 bases). CDR3 size: 15 residues. Germline CDR1 reads MNHNS; CDR2 reads SASEGT. The CDR3 spells CASREGLAGTGELFF. In DNA, the CDR3 is TGTGCCAGCAGGGAAGGGCTAGCAGGCACCGGGGAGCTGTTTTTT.

The chain recombines TRBV6-5 with TRBJ1-1; 11 bases align to TRBD1. V gave up 2 bases and J gave up 0 bases; unmatched junction bases: 2. CDR3 length: 16 amino acids. CDR1 MNHEY and CDR2 SVGAGI come from the germline V gene. The CDR3 bases are TGTGCCAGCAGTTACCGGACAGGGGGCCTGAACACTGAAGCTTTCTTT. It codes for CASSYRTGGLNTEAFF.

The CDR3, as DNA: TGTGCCAGCAGCTTGGCGGGACAGGGATCAACTAATGAAAAACTGTTTTTT. It translates to CASSLAGQGSTNEKLFF. The chain recombines TRBV5-6 with TRBJ1-4; TRBD1 aligns across 9 bases. The germline gives CDR1 SGHDT, CDR2 YYEEEE. This CDR3 is built from 17 residues. V shed 0 bases, J shed 0 bases, and the junction held 3 bases outside the gene matches.